Listed here are 8 T cell receptor beta chains from one sample, sequenced in a study of cytomegalovirus exposure and HLA in healthy donors. The PCR contained 60 Vbeta and 13 Jbeta primers. Produced via immunoSEQ multiplex PCR; TCRdb's table is partial and in-frame only. The table records roughly 190,000 clones, around 90% of them present only once. The sample taken for sequencing was PBMCs. These receptors were collected from a woman younger than 30 in good health and CMV-seronegative.

The chain links TRBV7-9 to TRBJ1-5; D gene ambiguous. Trimming pared 0 bases from V and 7 bases from J, leaving 4 bases between. The CDR3 is made up of 12 amino acids. In germline, CDR1 is SEHNR, CDR2 FQNEAQ (reference sequence). CDR3: CASSLAGQPQHF. CDR3 sequence (DNA): TGTGCCAGCAGCTTAGCCGGGCAGCCCCAGCATTTT.

J is TRBJ2-7 and V is TRBV7-2; no clear D gene. Looked up from germline, CDR1 is SGHTA and CDR2 is FQGNSA. Deletions cut 2 bases from V and 3 bases from J, with 2 bases between. This CDR3 spans 11 amino acids. For the CDR3, the DNA is TGTGCCAGCAGCTTACTCTACGAGCAGTACTTC. This translates into CASSLLYEQYF.

J is TRBJ1-2 and V is TRBV6-1; no firm D call. Germline CDR1 reads MNHNS; CDR2 reads SASEGT. This CDR3 is 14 amino acids long. V gave up 2 bases and J gave up 1 base, with 8 bases separating them. The CDR3 region is CASSELRNNYGYTF. The CDR3 nucleotides read TGTGCCAGCAGTGAATTGCGGAATAACTATGGCTACACCTTC.

The table lists this clone with a count of one. This chain uses TRBV5-1 with TRBJ1-3; possibly TRBD1 for D (5 bases). The V end lost 0 bases, the J end lost 0 bases, and 7 bases lay between the germline ends. The CDR3 runs 15 residues. Germline CDR1 and CDR2: SGHRS and YFSETQ. CDR3 bases: TGCGCCAGCAGCTTGGGACAGACCTCTGGAAACACCATATATTTT. Translation: CASSLGQTSGNTIYF.

This clone was seen once. CDR3 protein: CASSPVARATNEKLFF. CDR3 DNA sequence: TGTGCCAGCAGCCCCGTAGCCAGGGCAACTAATGAAAAACTGTTTTTT. The chain combines TRBV11-3 with TRBJ1-4; TRBD1 might be the D (5 bases). V lost 5 bases, J lost 0 bases, and 13 bases lay in between. This CDR3 is built from 16 residues. Per the germline V gene, CDR1 is SGHNT and CDR2 is YENEEA. The complete variable domain, with remaining parts taken from reference TRBV11-3 and TRBJ1-4, reads EAGVVQSPRYKIIEKKQPVAFWCNPISGHNTLYWYLQNLGQGPELLIRYENEEAVDDSQLPKDRFSAERLKGVDSTLKIQPAELGDSAVYLCASSPVARATNEKLFFGSGTQLSVL.

The chain links TRBV19 to TRBJ1-6; D is perhaps TRBD1 (5 bases). The V end was cut by 7 bases, the J end by 14 bases, with 12 bases between. This CDR3 comprises 11 residues. Germline V gene sequence: CDR1 LNHDA, CDR2 SQIVND (reference sequence). CDR3 in amino acids: CASTSDITLHF. In nucleotides, the CDR3 is TGTGCCAGTACCTCGGACATCACCCTCCACTTT.

The V call is TRBV6-5, the J call TRBJ1-5; TRBD1 matches 9 bases. The germline V gene encodes CDR1 MNHEY and CDR2 SVGAGI. The length of the CDR3 is 14 residues. J was trimmed by 7 bases and V by 2 bases; bases with no gene match: 3. The DNA of the CDR3 is TGTGCCAGCAGTTACGCGGACAGGGGACAGCCCCAGCATTTT. Residues: CASSYADRGQPQHF.

This rearrangement joins TRBV9 to TRBJ1-4, with 9 bases aligning to TRBD1. The CDR3 covers 14 residues. CDR1 SGDLS and CDR2 YYNGEE come from the germline V gene. Trimming at V came to 0 bases and at J to 8 bases, leaving 2 bases not matched to a gene. In nucleotides, the CDR3 is TGTGCCAGCAGCGTAGTGGGGACAGGGGAAAAACTGTTTTTT. It translates to CASSVVGTGEKLFF. The full variable domain, completed using reference TRBV9 and TRBJ1-4, is DSGVTQTPKHLITATGQRVTLRCSPRSGDLSVYWYQQSLDQGLQFLIQYYNGEERAKGNILERFSAQQFPDLHSELNLSSLELGDSALYFCASSVVGTGEKLFFGSGTQLSVL.